Shown below are 23 T cell receptor beta chains from a single sample sequenced in a study of T cells in Graves' hyperthyroidism and ophthalmopathy. Amplified TCR beta CDR3 regions came from RNA transcripts. When the TCR CDR3 underwent first-round RT-PCR, the HTBI primer set was used. MiXCR, run by TCRdb on the multiplex PCR reads, gives a single entry per CDR3 protein. Of approximately 600,000 distinct CDR3 sequences detected, 20% appear once; the ten largest clones hold under 35%. Specimen: blood. These receptors were taken from a young man with Graves' ophthalmopathy.

This chain uses TRBV4-1 with TRBJ2-1; D unresolved. The CDR3 runs to 13 residues. Per germline, CDR1 MGHRA and CDR2 YSYEKL. The V and J ends lost 2 bases and 9 bases respectively, with 11 bases between them. The CDR3 is CASSQSSPGEQFF. The DNA of the CDR3 is TGCGCCAGCAGCCAAAGTAGTCCGGGTGAGCAGTTCTTC.

This clonotype was counted ten times or more. The chain is built from TRBV5-1 and TRBJ2-1; the match to TRBD2 covers 10 bases. In germline, CDR1 is SGHRS, CDR2 YFSETQ. The trim removed 5 bases at V and 5 bases at J, leaving 7 bases unmatched. The CDR3 extends over 15 amino acids. The DNA for the CDR3 is TGCGCCAGCAGAAAGCGGGAGGGCCTAGACAATGAGCAGTTCTTC. Its translation is CASRKREGLDNEQFF.

This chain joins TRBV7-9 and TRBJ2-2; 8 nucleotides align to TRBD2. The V gene's germline CDR1 is SEHNR and CDR2 FQNEAQ (reference sequence). The CDR3 runs 19 residues. Unmatched junction bases numbered 15, after V lost 2 bases and J lost 4 bases. CDR3 sequence reads: CASSLTGHGGRRGTGELFF. The CDR3 DNA follows: TGTGCCAGCAGCTTAACGGGCCACGGCGGGAGGAGGGGCACCGGGGAGCTGTTTTTT.

This clonotype appeared many times. This sequence joins TRBV6-1 and TRBJ1-1; D might be TRBD1 (5 bases). V shed 8 bases and J shed 1 base, with 11 bases lying between them. Germline-derived CDR1 and CDR2 are MNHNS and SASEGT. There are 13 residues in the CDR3. This CDR3 reads CASGRGENTEAFF. Written as DNA, the CDR3 is TGTGCCAGCGGACGGGGGGAGAACACTGAAGCTTTCTTT.

This clonotype showed up many times. The CDR3 DNA sequence: TGTGCCAGCAGTCCCCGGGCCCCTAGCGGAAATGAGCAGTTCTTC. As protein: CASSPRAPSGNEQFF. The V and J genes are TRBV7-2 and TRBJ2-1; the match to TRBD2 covers 7 bases. Losses at the gene ends were 6 bases for V and 7 bases for J; bases not matched to a gene: 12. CDR1 and CDR2 from the germline V gene are SGHTA and FQGNSA. This CDR3 spans 15 amino acids.

This clonotype was seen only a few times. The chain carries TRBV2 and TRBJ2-7; D is ambiguous. The CDR3 runs 12 residues. V lost 3 bases, J lost 3 bases, and 6 bases lay in between. From germline, CDR1 is SNHLY and CDR2 FYNNEI. CDR3 in amino acids: CASSDINYEQYF. The CDR3 DNA reads as TGTGCCAGCAGTGACATTAACTACGAGCAGTACTTC.

This clonotype came up a few times. This chain connects TRBV24-1 to TRBJ1-5; no reliable D call. V dropped 3 bases and J dropped 4 bases, with 3 bases sitting between them. The CDR3 runs 12 residues. Germline CDR1 reads KGHDR; CDR2 reads SFDVKD. Here the CDR3 DNA reads TGTGCCACCAGTGATAGGAATCAGCCCCAGCATTTT. This gives the protein CATSDRNQPQHF.

This clonotype has at least ten counts. The chain links TRBV20-1 to TRBJ1-1; TRBD1 is a possible D gene (6 bases). Between the trimmed V and J ends, which lost 0 bases and 3 bases, there was a span of 17 bases. The CDR3 is made up of 16 amino acids. The germline V gene encodes CDR1 DFQATT and CDR2 SNEGSKA (reference sequence). CDR3 sequence (DNA): TGCAGTGCTAGAGATCTTGGGGGGGCGGGTGACACTGAAGCTTTCTTT. This encodes CSARDLGGAGDTEAFF.

This clonotype was counted between two and nine times. The CDR3 DNA reads as TGCGCCAGCGGTCGGGACAGATCTCGGGAGCAGTACTTC. This translates into CASGRDRSREQYF. The chain couples TRBV5-1 to TRBJ2-7; 7 bases fit TRBD1. CDR1 and CDR2 (germline): SGHRS, YFSETQ. The CDR3 is 13 amino acids. V gave up 7 bases and J gave up 7 bases; unmatched junction bases: 11.

The CDR3 DNA reads as TGCGCCAGCACCCCTTCTGGCACAGATACGCAGTATTTT. Translation: CASTPSGTDTQYF. The genes are TRBV5-1 and TRBJ2-3; no definite D call. The ends were cut back, 6 bases at V and 1 base at J, with 9 bases in the middle. Per the germline V gene, CDR1 is SGHRS and CDR2 is YFSETQ. CDR3 size: 13 residues.

This rearrangement joins TRBV27 to TRBJ2-7; TRBD2 matches 8 bases. Germline CDR1 MNHEY, CDR2 SMNVEV (reference sequence). This CDR3 has 13 amino acids. V dropped 6 bases and J dropped 5; count of bases not matched to a gene: 6. CDR3 DNA: TGTGCCAGCAGACCCCGGGGGGGCCACGAGCAGTACTTC. It encodes CASRPRGGHEQYF.

This sequence joins TRBV20-1 and TRBJ2-3; maybe TRBD1 (6 bases). This CDR3 has 12 amino acids. V gave up 0 bases and J gave up 11 bases, with 12 bases separating them. Germline CDR1 is DFQATT and CDR2 is SNEGSKA (reference sequence). CDR3 region: CSARDPGQWQYF. CDR3 nucleotide sequence: TGCAGTGCTAGAGATCCGGGACAATGGCAGTATTTT.

This clonotype was seen repeatedly, ten times or more. The J gene is TRBJ2-7, the V gene TRBV7-2; D uncertain. CDR3 length: 16 residues. Deletions cut 1 base from V and 1 base from J, with 14 bases between. The V gene's germline CDR1 is SGHTA and CDR2 FQGNSA. The CDR3 reads CASSLVSTHSSYEQYF. The CDR3 region has the DNA TGTGCCAGCAGCTTAGTCTCCACTCACTCATCCTACGAGCAGTACTTC.

In its sample, this clonotype was seen many times. The V and J genes are TRBV3-1 and TRBJ2-5, with D possibly TRBD2 on 6 matching bases. This CDR3 is built from 15 residues. Between the trimmed V and J ends, which lost 1 base and 0 bases, there was a span of 9 bases. Germline values: CDR1 LGHDT, CDR2 YNNKEL (reference sequence). This CDR3 reads CASSQGRDYQETQYF. DNA for the CDR3: TGTGCCAGCAGCCAAGGAAGGGACTACCAAGAGACCCAGTACTTC.

In its sample, this clonotype was seen a few times. The chain carries TRBV28 and TRBJ1-4; 8 bases agree with TRBD1. Trimming at V came to 4 bases and at J to 7 bases, leaving 8 bases not matched to a gene. CDR3 size: 15 residues. The germline CDR1 and CDR2 sequences are MDHEN and SYDVKM. CDR3 DNA: TGTGCCAGCAGTTCGTTCGGACAGGGAAGTGAAAAACTGTTTTTT. Its translation: CASSSFGQGSEKLFF.

In this sample, this clonotype turned up many times. J is TRBJ1-5 and V is TRBV7-9; 7 bases line up with TRBD1. The germline CDR1 and CDR2 sequences are SEHNR and FQNEAQ (reference sequence). The length of the CDR3 is 15 residues. V was clipped by 5 bases and J by 2 bases; unmatched bases: 6. CDR3 sequence reads: CASSPIGQGNQPQHF. The CDR3 DNA sequence: TGTGCCAGCAGCCCCATCGGACAGGGCAATCAGCCCCAGCATTTT.

The chain couples TRBV30 to TRBJ2-7; D is possibly TRBD2 (6 bases). The CDR3 spans 13 residues. CDR1 is GTSNPN, CDR2 SVGIG, per germline (reference sequence). The V and J ends lost 5 bases and 7 bases respectively, with 18 bases between them. CDR3 in DNA: TGTGCCTGGGGAAAGGGCGGGATGGGGGAGCAGTACTTC. It yields the protein CAWGKGGMGEQYF.

This clonotype was seen a few times. The V and J genes are TRBV20-1 and TRBJ2-7; TRBD1 is a possible D gene (6 bases). The germline CDR1 and CDR2 sequences are DFQATT and SNEGSKA (reference sequence). The CDR3 runs 15 residues. Trimming left V 5 bases short and J 4 bases short, with 21 bases between. CDR3 nucleotide sequence: TGCAGTGCTCCCCCAGACAGGCCGAGAAATTACGAGCAGTACTTC. Translated: CSAPPDRPRNYEQYF.

This clonotype was recorded at least ten times. This CDR3 reads CASRPTGPNYGYTF. CDR3 in DNA: TGTGCCAGCAGACCGACAGGGCCTAACTATGGCTACACCTTC. The gene calls are TRBV12-3 or TRBV12-4 and TRBJ1-2; 7 bases line up with TRBD1. J gave up 0 bases and V 6 bases, and 4 bases lay outside the gene matches. The length of the CDR3 is 14 residues.

This clonotype was seen a few times. The rearrangement links TRBV19 to TRBJ2-3; D remains unclear. V lost 3 bases and J 0 bases, leaving 7 bases between the germline ends. The CDR3 consists of 14 residues. Germline CDR1 and CDR2: LNHDA and SQIVND (reference sequence). CDR3 nucleotides: TGTGCCAGTAGTATCCAGCCAAGCACAGATACGCAGTATTTT. Translated, it gives CASSIQPSTDTQYF.

In this sample, this clonotype turned up many times. The rearrangement joins TRBV5-1 to TRBJ2-1; D is uncertain. The CDR3 totals 15 residues. The V and J ends lost 2 bases and 0 bases respectively, with 9 bases between them. CDR1 and CDR2 from the germline V gene are SGHRS and YFSETQ. CDR3 coding DNA: TGCGCCAGCAGCTTAGGGTGGACCTCCTACAATGAGCAGTTCTTC. It yields the protein CASSLGWTSYNEQFF.

This clonotype was detected only a few times. This sequence joins TRBV6-1 and TRBJ2-7, with TRBD1 identical over 11 bases. The CDR3 covers 15 residues. Germline loops: CDR1 MNHNS, CDR2 SASEGT. V trimming: 3 bases; J trimming: 3 bases; junction bases outside the gene matches: 4. DNA for the CDR3: TGTGCCAGCAGTGATACCGGGACAGGGGGCTACGAGCAGTACTTC. It encodes CASSDTGTGGYEQYF.

This chain connects TRBV11-2 to TRBJ2-5, with D tentatively TRBD2 (6 bases). CDR3 size: 14 residues. Trimming took 5 bases from V and 3 from J, leaving 13 bases between them. Germline V lookup: CDR1 SGHAT, CDR2 FQNNGV. The DNA for the CDR3 is TGTGCCAGCAGCGCCATACGGGGGAAAGAGACCCAGTACTTC. It specifies CASSAIRGKETQYF. Full variable domain (missing parts from reference TRBV11-2 and TRBJ2-5): EAGVAQSPRYKIIEKRQSVAFWCNPISGHATLYWYQQILGQGPKLLIQFQNNGVVDDSQLPKDRFSAERLKGVDSTLKIQPAKLEDSAVYLCASSAIRGKETQYFGPGTRLLVL.